The 29 T cell receptor beta chains in this list originate from one sample, sequenced in a study of siplizumab effects on memory and regulatory T cells. Libraries were prepared by immunoSEQ multiplex PCR; TCRdb keeps only in-frame clonotypes and omits some of them. There are some 52,000 clones in the sample; around 97% occur only once, and around 0.64% lies in the top ten. Sequencing was carried out using naive CD4+ T cells sorted from blood. Receptors were obtained from a human donor in good health.

V gene TRBV6-5 combines with J gene TRBJ2-3; D possibly corresponds to TRBD2 (5 bases). V dropped 2 bases and J dropped 1 base, with 7 bases sitting between them. The CDR3 has 14 amino acids. The germline V gene has CDR1 MNHEY and CDR2 SVGAGI. CDR3 nucleotide sequence: TGTGCCAGCAGTTACGGACTCCGCACAGATACGCAGTATTTT. Translation: CASSYGLRTDTQYF.

This clone was counted a single time. The chain employs TRBV30 and TRBJ2-1; 7 bases match TRBD2. After removal of 3 bases from V and 4 bases from J, the junction contained 6 bases not matched to a gene. There are 14 residues in the CDR3. The V gene's germline CDR1 is GTSNPN and CDR2 SVGIG (reference sequence). For the CDR3, the DNA is TGTGCCTGGAGGGGACTAACGGGGTACAATGAGCAGTTCTTC. This sequence encodes CAWRGLTGYNEQFF.

J is TRBJ2-3 and V is TRBV7-3; D is ambiguous. The ends were cut back, 4 bases at V and 2 bases at J, with 13 bases in the middle. The CDR3 is made up of 15 amino acids. Germline V gene data show CDR1 as SGHTA and CDR2 as FQGTGA. CDR3 coding DNA: TGTGCCAGCAGCTCCTCCGGACCCACCACAGATACGCAGTATTTT. It yields the protein CASSSSGPTTDTQYF. The full variable domain, its missing parts supplied by reference TRBV7-3 and TRBJ2-3, is GAGVSQTPSNKVTEKGKYVELRCDPISGHTALYWYRQSLGQGPEFLIYFQGTGAADDSGLPNDRFFAVRPEGSVSTLKIQRTERGDSAVYLCASSSSGPTTDTQYFGPGTRLTVL.

The genes are TRBV6-6 and TRBJ1-2; 10 bases are a match to TRBD1. Germline lookup yields CDR1 MNHNY and CDR2 SVGAGI (reference sequence). This CDR3 region has 12 residues. The trim removed 7 bases at V and 5 bases at J, leaving 1 base unmatched. The CDR3 sequence: CASTGQGYGYTF. The CDR3 DNA reads as TGTGCCAGCACGGGACAGGGGTATGGCTACACCTTC.

The chain employs TRBV19 and TRBJ2-1; no firm D call. V was cut by 4 bases and J by 4 bases, with 14 bases left in between. This CDR3 is built from 15 residues. Per the germline V gene, CDR1 is LNHDA and CDR2 is SQIVND (reference sequence). The DNA of the CDR3 is TGTGCCAGTAGTAGAAGGGATAGAGATTACAATGAGCAGTTCTTC. Translated: CASSRRDRDYNEQFF.

The chain recombines TRBV29-1 with TRBJ2-3; 10 bases are a match to TRBD2. CDR3 size: 18 residues. Germline CDR1 and CDR2: SQVTM and ANQGSEA. The ends lost 7 bases at V and 1 base at J; junction bases unmatched: 17. CDR3 loop: CSAPAWVAGGSGTDTQYF. DNA of the CDR3: TGCAGCGCCCCTGCCTGGGTAGCGGGAGGTTCCGGCACAGATACGCAGTATTTT.

The rearrangement links TRBV28 to TRBJ1-2, with TRBD1 matching over 10 bases. This CDR3 comprises 15 residues. V was pared by 5 bases and J by 3 bases, with 6 bases of the junction left unmatched. From germline, CDR1 is MDHEN and CDR2 SYDVKM. CDR3 loop: CASSMTGGGYYGYTF. The DNA for the CDR3 is TGTGCCAGCAGTATGACAGGGGGCGGGTACTATGGCTACACCTTC.

The V call is TRBV4-1, the J call TRBJ2-5, with no clear D. Trimming removed 1 base from V and 4 bases from J, with 13 bases in between. The CDR3 is made up of 15 amino acids. Germline V gene lookup returns CDR1 MGHRA and CDR2 YSYEKL. The CDR3 nucleotides read TGCGCCAGCAGCCAAGGTGGCCCCACGGGAGAGACCCAGTACTTC. It yields the protein CASSQGGPTGETQYF.

The rearrangement joins TRBV7-2 to TRBJ2-5; D ambiguous. The germline CDR1 and CDR2 sequences are SGHTA and FQGNSA. V lost 6 bases and J 5 bases, leaving 10 bases between the germline ends. The CDR3 loop spans 12 amino acids. The CDR3 sequence: CASSPLGETQYF. DNA for the CDR3: TGTGCCAGCAGTCCACTCGGGGAGACCCAGTACTTC.

J is TRBJ2-5 and V is TRBV7-8; D remains unclear. Trimming left V 5 bases short and J 2 bases short, with 12 bases between. The germline V gene has CDR1 SGHVS and CDR2 FQNEAQ. The CDR3 is made up of 14 amino acids. CDR3 region: CASSPHGRQETQYF. The CDR3 nucleotides are TGTGCCAGCAGCCCCCACGGAAGGCAAGAGACCCAGTACTTC. The whole variable domain, filled in from reference TRBV7-8 and TRBJ2-5, reads GAGVSQSPRYKVAKRGQDVALRCDPISGHVSLFWYQQALGQGPEFLTYFQNEAQLDKSGLPSDRFFAERPEGSVSTLKIQRTQQEDSAVYLCASSPHGRQETQYFGPGTRLLVL.

The chain recombines TRBV25-1 with TRBJ2-5; no reliable D call. The CDR3 contains 15 residues. V shed 3 bases and J shed 0 bases, with 11 bases lying between them. CDR1 and CDR2 (germline): MGHDK, SYGVNS. The CDR3 DNA reads as TGTGCCAGCAGTGAGTCGGCGGAATACCAAGAGACCCAGTACTTC. Its protein is CASSESAEYQETQYF.

The chain couples TRBV27 to TRBJ2-5, with a weak D call TRBD2 (6 bases). Germline CDR1 is MNHEY and CDR2 is SMNVEV (reference sequence). The germline V and J ends were trimmed by 4 bases and 9 bases, with 18 bases remaining between them. The CDR3 contains 14 residues. The CDR3 nucleotides read TGTGCCAGCAGTTCGTATGGGACGAGGGAGGCCCAGTACTTC. It specifies CASSSYGTREAQYF.

The V and J genes are TRBV5-1 and TRBJ2-7; D is unclear. Trimming removed 4 bases at V and 2 bases at J, with 13 bases between. Germline V gene lookup returns CDR1 SGHRS and CDR2 YFSETQ. The CDR3 has 14 residues. CDR3 nucleotide sequence: TGCGCCAGCAGCATCAGGACGGATACCTACGAGCAGTACTTC. Translating it yields CASSIRTDTYEQYF.

The chain recombines TRBV6-5 with TRBJ2-2; tentatively, D is TRBD1 or TRBD2 (5 bases each). Germline V gene lookup returns CDR1 MNHEY and CDR2 SVGAGI. This CDR3 is 16 amino acids long. Trimming took off 0 bases at V and 6 bases at J, with 14 bases between the two ends. The CDR3 DNA reads TGTGCCAGCAGTTACTCTTTAGGGACGGTAGCCGGGGAGCTGTTTTTT. This encodes CASSYSLGTVAGELFF.

V gene TRBV20-1 combines with J gene TRBJ1-4; D is uncertain. V lost 5 bases and J 12 bases, leaving 13 bases between the germline ends. The CDR3 has 11 amino acids. Germline assignment: CDR1 DFQATT and CDR2 SNEGSKA (reference sequence). The CDR3 coding sequence is TGCAGTGCTGCCGGGCCCTATCAACTGTTTTTT. This sequence encodes CSAAGPYQLFF.

The rearrangement joins TRBV5-5 to TRBJ2-1; 14 bases map to TRBD2. This CDR3 comprises 16 residues. Germline V gives CDR1 SGHKS, CDR2 YYEKEE (reference sequence). After removal of 4 bases from V and 8 bases from J, the junction contained 8 bases not matched to a gene. CDR3 protein: CASSPGTSGSIYEQFF. The CDR3 nucleotides are TGTGCCAGCAGCCCTGGGACTAGCGGGAGTATCTATGAGCAGTTCTTC.

For this clone: Because the CDR3's place on the DNA is in doubt, the DNA is left out and the CDR3 is given as listed by TCRdb. The chain employs TRBV6-1 and TRBJ1-1. Germline V CDR1 and CDR2: MNHNS, SASEGT. The CDR3 is made up of 12 amino acids, end residues included. The CDR3 spells CASILENTEAFF.

The chain is built from TRBV11-1 and TRBJ2-1; 14 bases align to TRBD2. V dropped 5 bases and J dropped 9; count of bases not matched to a gene: 6. The CDR3 contains 15 residues. Germline loops: CDR1 SGHAT, CDR2 FQDESV (reference sequence). CDR3 region: CASSTRLAGGSEQFF. In nucleotides, the CDR3 is TGTGCCAGCAGCACCCGACTAGCGGGAGGGAGTGAGCAGTTCTTC.

The V call is TRBV7-6, the J call TRBJ2-7; 11 bases line up with TRBD2. The CDR3 runs 17 residues. From germline, CDR1 is SGHVS and CDR2 FNYEAQ. CDR3 protein: CAAAYGGASGRHYEQYF. CDR3 sequence (DNA): TGTGCAGCAGCTTACGGCGGGGCTAGCGGGAGGCACTACGAGCAGTACTTC.

This clone was seen once. The chain joins TRBV5-6 to TRBJ1-4; no definite D call. This CDR3 is 15 amino acids long. The V end was cut by 3 bases, the J end by 7 bases, with 16 bases between. Germline V gene lookup returns CDR1 SGHDT and CDR2 YYEEEE. The CDR3 coding sequence is TGTGCCAGCAGCTACAGTCCCCTAGGTGGTGAAAAACTGTTTTTT. Encoded protein: CASSYSPLGGEKLFF.

The V and J genes are TRBV5-1 and TRBJ2-7, with 8 bases matching TRBD2. The CDR3 spans 14 residues. Trimming cost V 4 bases and J 0 bases; bases outside gene matches: 3. Germline V CDR1 and CDR2: SGHRS, YFSETQ. CDR3 DNA sequence: TGCGCCAGCAGCGTTCTAGCGGGCTCCTACGAGCAGTACTTC. It is translated as CASSVLAGSYEQYF. Using reference TRBV5-1 and TRBJ2-7 for the parts outside the CDR3, the full variable domain is KAGVTQTPRYLIKTRGQQVTLSCSPISGHRSVSWYQQTPGQGLQFLFEYFSETQRNKGNFPGRFSGRQFSNSRSEMNVSTLELGDSALYLCASSVLAGSYEQYFGPGTRLTVT.

The V and J genes are TRBV10-3 and TRBJ2-7; weak D call: TRBD2 (7 bases). This CDR3 is built from 16 residues. The germline V and J ends were trimmed by 0 bases and 1 base, with 13 bases remaining between them. Germline V gene sequence: CDR1 ENHRY, CDR2 SYGVKD. CDR3 nucleotides: TGTGCCATCAGTGAGTCGGTGGGGGGGCGGTCCTACGAGCAGTACTTC. Its translation is CAISESVGGRSYEQYF.

This chain connects TRBV7-9 to TRBJ1-4, with D tentatively TRBD1 (6 bases). V lost 4 bases, J lost 5 bases, and 17 bases lay in between. The germline V gene has CDR1 SEHNR and CDR2 FQNEAQ (reference sequence). The CDR3 spans 16 residues. CDR3 coding DNA: TGTGCCAGCAGCTCGCAGGGGCAGCAACTAAATGAAAAACTGTTTTTT. The encoded protein is CASSSQGQQLNEKLFF.

V usage is TRBV29-1 and J usage is TRBJ2-7, with D perhaps assigned TRBD1 or TRBD2 (5 bases each). The germline V gene has CDR1 SQVTM and CDR2 ANQGSEA. V lost 4 bases to trimming and J lost 6 bases, with 13 bases between them. The CDR3 is 12 residues long. DNA for the CDR3: TGCAGCGTTGGGGACCCGGGTTCCGAGCAGTACTTC. Translation: CSVGDPGSEQYF.

The chain links TRBV5-6 to TRBJ1-1; D unresolved. There are 13 residues in the CDR3. The V gene's germline CDR1 is SGHDT and CDR2 YYEEEE. Deletions cut 0 bases from V and 4 bases from J, with 7 bases between. CDR3 loop: CASSLVLSTEAFF. Here the CDR3 DNA reads TGTGCCAGCAGCTTGGTCCTTTCCACTGAAGCTTTCTTT. Combining the CDR3 with reference TRBV5-6 and TRBJ1-1 gives the whole variable domain DAGVTQSPTHLIKTRGQQVTLRCSPKSGHDTVSWYQQALGQGPQFIFQYYEEEERQRGNFPDRFSGHQFPNYSSELNVNALLLGDSALYLCASSLVLSTEAFFGQGTRLTVV.

The V and J genes are TRBV18 and TRBJ1-1, with 9 positions matching TRBD1. Unmatched junction bases numbered 7, after V lost 0 bases and J lost 5 bases. Germline V gene sequence: CDR1 KGHSH, CDR2 LQKENI. CDR3 size: 16 residues. CDR3 amino acids: CASSPPTGGIVTEAFF. The CDR3 DNA reads as TGTGCCAGCTCACCACCGACAGGGGGTATTGTTACTGAAGCTTTCTTT.

This chain joins TRBV5-1 and TRBJ2-3; D call uncertain. Germline-derived CDR1 and CDR2 are SGHRS and YFSETQ. The CDR3 is 14 amino acids. Trimming pared 3 bases from V and 3 bases from J, leaving 11 bases between. The CDR3 nucleotides read TGCGCCAGCAGCTCCCCCCACCTAACAGATACGCAGTATTTT. This gives the protein CASSSPHLTDTQYF.

The chain couples TRBV19 to TRBJ2-3; maybe TRBD2 (6 bases). The germline CDR1 and CDR2 sequences are LNHDA and SQIVND (reference sequence). The CDR3 contains 12 residues. V gave up 5 bases and J gave up 5 bases, with 8 bases separating them. CDR3 sequence reads: CASSVGRDTQYF. The CDR3 DNA reads TGTGCCAGTAGTGTCGGGAGAGATACGCAGTATTTT.

The chain uses TRBV28 and TRBJ2-7, with a possible D match to TRBD1 (5 bases). This CDR3 region has 17 residues. The V end was cut by 3 bases, the J end by 6 bases, with 24 bases between. Germline values: CDR1 MDHEN, CDR2 SYDVKM. The CDR3 nucleotides read TGTGCCAGCAGTTTGCCCCCCGGACAATTACGTCCTAGCGAGCAGTACTTC. It translates to CASSLPPGQLRPSEQYF.